These 23 T cell receptor beta chains were all obtained from the same sample, sequenced in a study of T cell responses to AZD1222 COVID-19 vaccine. Profiling relied on immunoSEQ multiplex PCR, and the TCRdb table lists in-frame clones only, not all of them. The sample holds some 80,000 clones, more than 80% seen once. The sequencing here drew on peripheral blood, taken on day 0 of AZD1222 vaccination. These receptors were obtained from an adult in good health.

This clone was seen only once. The chain has TRBV28 and TRBJ1-1; 8 bases map to TRBD1. Germline assignment: CDR1 MDHEN and CDR2 SYDVKM. This CDR3 has 14 amino acids. J was trimmed by 5 bases and V by 3 bases; bases with no gene match: 5. The CDR3 bases are TGTGCCAGCAGTTTGGGACAGGAACGTACTGAAGCTTTCTTT. Amino acids: CASSLGQERTEAFF. Together with reference TRBV28 and TRBJ1-1, the CDR3 gives the full variable domain: DVKVTQSSRYLVKRTGEKVFLECVQDMDHENMFWYRQDPGLGLRLIYFSYDVKMKEKGDIPEGYSVSREKKERFSLILESASTNQTSMYLCASSLGQERTEAFFGQGTRLTVV.

The J gene is TRBJ1-2, the V gene TRBV30; weak D call: TRBD1 (5 bases). From germline, CDR1 is GTSNPN and CDR2 SVGIG (reference sequence). This CDR3 is built from 14 residues. Between the trimmed V and J ends, which lost 1 base and 1 base, there was a span of 10 bases. The CDR3 DNA reads TGTGCCTGGAGTGAGGGGAAAAATAACTATGGCTACACCTTC. Translated: CAWSEGKNNYGYTF.

The DNA of the CDR3 is TGTGCCAGCAGCTCAACGACAGGGGGAACTGAAGCTTTCTTT. It is translated as CASSSTTGGTEAFF. The V gene is TRBV11-2, the J gene TRBJ1-1; 9 positions agree with TRBD1. CDR1 SGHAT and CDR2 FQNNGV come from the germline V gene. The CDR3 loop spans 14 amino acids. V shed 4 bases and J 5 bases; nucleotides not matched to a gene: 5.

The chain uses TRBV18 and TRBJ2-3; D tentatively fits TRBD1 or TRBD2 (5 bases each). V was shortened by 1 base and J by 2 bases, with 13 bases between the two germline ends. The CDR3 extends over 16 amino acids. Germline assignment: CDR1 KGHSH and CDR2 LQKENI. The CDR3 DNA is TGTGCCAGCTCACCACTGGTGGGGGTTAACACAGATACGCAGTATTTT. It is translated as CASSPLVGVNTDTQYF.

The rearrangement joins TRBV9 to TRBJ1-2, with 9 bases identical to TRBD1. The trim removed 3 bases at V and 0 bases at J, leaving 3 bases unmatched. This CDR3 has 15 amino acids. Germline loops: CDR1 SGDLS, CDR2 YYNGEE. The CDR3: CASSGRDRANYGYTF. CDR3 sequence (DNA): TGTGCCAGCAGCGGACGGGACAGGGCTAACTATGGCTACACCTTC.

This clone showed up just once. The CDR3 bases are TGTGCCAGCAGTGAATTCGCTTTAGGGGGACAGGGAAATGAGCAGTTCTTC. This translates into CASSEFALGGQGNEQFF. V is TRBV6-1 and J is TRBJ2-1; TRBD1 matches at 9 bases. There are 17 residues in the CDR3. The junction had 12 bases not matched to a gene; V was cut back by 2 bases and J by 7 bases. Germline V gives CDR1 MNHNS, CDR2 SASEGT.

The genes are TRBV10-2 and TRBJ2-3; 11 bases line up with TRBD2. Looked up from germline, CDR1 is WSHSY and CDR2 is SAAADI. This CDR3 is 15 amino acids long. The V segment lost 7 bases and the J segment 2 bases; nucleotides outside the gene matches: 5. The CDR3 region has the DNA TGCGCCAGCATCAAGACTAGCGGGGTCACAGATACGCAGTATTTT. Translating gives CASIKTSGVTDTQYF.

The rearrangement uses TRBV7-3 and TRBJ1-6; D is unresolved. CDR3 length equals 15 residues. V dropped 5 bases and J dropped 7 bases, with 15 bases sitting between them. The germline V gene encodes CDR1 SGHTA and CDR2 FQGTGA. This chain's CDR3 is CASSRSTALNSPLHF. The CDR3 DNA reads as TGTGCCAGCAGCCGAAGTACAGCGCTAAATTCACCCCTCCACTTT.

The chain recombines TRBV29-1 with TRBJ1-2; 10 nucleotides agree with TRBD1. J was trimmed by 6 bases and V by 2 bases; bases with no gene match: 9. Germline loops: CDR1 SQVTM, CDR2 ANQGSEA. The CDR3 covers 15 residues. In DNA form, the CDR3 reads TGCAGCGTTGAAAATTCGGGACAGGGGCGCCATGGCTACACCTTC. Translated, it gives CSVENSGQGRHGYTF. Full variable domain (remainder filled in from reference TRBV29-1 and TRBJ1-2): SAVISQKPSRDICQRGTSLTIQCQVDSQVTMMFWYRQQPGQSLTLIATANQGSEATYESGFVIDKFPISRPNLTFSTLTVSNMSPEDSSIYLCSVENSGQGRHGYTFGSGTRLTVV.

CDR3 DNA sequence: TGCAGCGTTGAAGTCTGGGGAATTAACTATGGCTACACCTTC. Amino acid sequence: CSVEVWGINYGYTF. The chain carries TRBV29-1 and TRBJ1-2; D is unresolved. Germline lookup yields CDR1 SQVTM and CDR2 ANQGSEA. There are 14 residues in the CDR3. V lost 1 base and J lost 1, with 10 bases in between.

This chain joins TRBV4-2 and TRBJ2-7; 7 nucleotides match TRBD2. The CDR3 runs 16 residues. Germline lookup yields CDR1 LGHNA and CDR2 YNFKEQ. Trimming cost V 0 bases and J 6 bases; bases outside gene matches: 11. The CDR3 nucleotides read TGTGCCAGCAGCCAAGACATTCTGGCGGGGGAGGGCGAGCAGTACTTC. It codes for CASSQDILAGEGEQYF.

This clone appeared a single time. The gene calls are TRBV9 and TRBJ1-5; D not resolved. The germline V gene encodes CDR1 SGDLS and CDR2 YYNGEE. The CDR3 has 15 residues. Trimming took off 0 bases at V and 4 bases at J, with 11 bases between the two ends. DNA for the CDR3: TGTGCCAGCAGCGTAGACTCAGGTTTAAATCAGCCCCAGCATTTT. Amino acids: CASSVDSGLNQPQHF.

The chain carries TRBV9 and TRBJ1-2; the D is unclear. The CDR3 is 13 amino acids. Germline V gene sequence: CDR1 SGDLS, CDR2 YYNGEE. V lost 3 bases and J 4 bases, leaving 10 bases between the germline ends. CDR3 sequence: CASSDEISYGYTF. CDR3 DNA sequence: TGTGCCAGCAGCGACGAGATTTCCTATGGCTACACCTTC.

CDR3: CASSQVQGNQPQHF. Here the CDR3 DNA reads TGTGCCAGCAGCCAAGTACAGGGGAATCAGCCCCAGCATTTT. The V call is TRBV3-1 (or the pseudogene TRBV3-2), the J call TRBJ1-5, with 7 positions matching TRBD1. V trimming: 1 base; J trimming: 4 bases; junction bases outside the gene matches: 1. CDR3 length equals 14 residues. Germline V gene sequence: CDR1 LGHDT, CDR2 YNNKEL (reference sequence).

V is TRBV12-3 or TRBV12-4 and J is TRBJ1-4; D unresolved. The CDR3 is 13 amino acids. Deletions cut 6 bases from V and 8 bases from J, with 13 bases between. CDR3 sequence (DNA): TGTGCCAGCAGCTTTACGTTGGACGAAAAACTGTTTTTT. Its protein product is CASSFTLDEKLFF.

The table lists this clone with a few counts. The chain is built from TRBV5-8 and TRBJ1-1, with TRBD1 matching over 7 bases. V was clipped by 0 bases and J by 2 bases; unmatched bases: 4. Looked up from germline, CDR1 is SGHTS and CDR2 is YDEGEE. The CDR3 is 15 residues long. CDR3 DNA sequence: TGTGCCAGCAGCTTGGGTAAGGGGGCAAACACTGAAGCTTTCTTT. Amino acid sequence: CASSLGKGANTEAFF.

This sequence joins TRBV2 and TRBJ1-1; D not resolved. The CDR3 spans 13 residues. From germline, CDR1 is SNHLY and CDR2 FYNNEI. The V and J ends lost 6 bases and 1 base respectively, with 9 bases between them. CDR3 coding DNA: TGTGCCAGCAGCTGGGGAAGGAACACTGAAGCTTTCTTT. This encodes CASSWGRNTEAFF.

V usage is TRBV6-5 and J usage is TRBJ2-7; TRBD2 is a possible D gene (7 bases). The CDR3 spans 15 residues. V dropped 6 bases and J dropped 3 bases, with 18 bases sitting between them. Per germline, CDR1 MNHEY and CDR2 SVGAGI. CDR3 sequence: CASSTGGRGIYEQYF. The CDR3 DNA reads as TGTGCCAGCAGCACCGGGGGGCGGGGAATCTACGAGCAGTACTTC.

This chain joins TRBV2 and TRBJ1-1, with D hard to call. V lost 7 bases, J lost 1 base, and 13 bases lay in between. Germline V lookup: CDR1 SNHLY, CDR2 FYNNEI. This CDR3 comprises 14 residues. In DNA, the CDR3 is TGTGCCAGCATCATGACGGTGGAGAACACTGAAGCTTTCTTT. Amino acids: CASIMTVENTEAFF.

This rearrangement joins TRBV29-1 to TRBJ1-1; D unclear. V gave up 5 bases and J gave up 2 bases, with 15 bases separating them. Germline CDR1 and CDR2: SQVTM and ANQGSEA. The CDR3 totals 14 residues. The CDR3 DNA reads as TGCAGCGTTTCCAGCAGCAGCTACAACACTGAAGCTTTCTTT. Translated: CSVSSSSYNTEAFF.

The chain recombines TRBV5-1 with TRBJ1-4; D is possibly TRBD1 (5 bases). The CDR3 runs to 17 residues. Trimming took 1 base from V and 0 from J, leaving 13 bases between them. The germline V gene encodes CDR1 SGHRS and CDR2 YFSETQ. The CDR3, as DNA: TGCGCCAGCAGCTTGAGACCTACAGGAGCAACTAATGAAAAACTGTTTTTT. Translated: CASSLRPTGATNEKLFF.

V and J are TRBV2 and TRBJ2-7, with D perhaps being TRBD1 or TRBD2 (6 bases each). Trimming left V 8 bases short and J 1 base short, with 18 bases between. Germline V gene sequence: CDR1 SNHLY, CDR2 FYNNEI. This CDR3 comprises 15 residues. The CDR3 spells CASRGPGTPSYEQYF. CDR3 DNA: TGTGCCAGCCGGGGGCCCGGGACACCGTCCTACGAGCAGTACTTC.

This rearrangement joins TRBV7-7 to TRBJ2-5; D not certain. Germline lookup yields CDR1 SSHAT and CDR2 FNYEAQ (reference sequence). V lost 4 bases and J 2 bases, leaving 11 bases between the germline ends. The CDR3 length is 14 residues. CDR3 coding DNA: TGTGCCAGCAGCTCCGACTTTGGACAAGAGACCCAGTACTTC. The encoded protein is CASSSDFGQETQYF.